This T cell receptor beta chain was sequenced during a study of shared clonotypes between healthy human individuals. Concerning this clone itself: Antigen specificity is unknown.

General observations from the study: Clonotype sharing across several donors was observed for 4.5% to 6.5% of naive CD4 clonotypes.

Generated by immunoSEQ multiplex PCR, the TCRdb table keeps only in-frame clones and is missing some. The sample has millions of clones, about 92% seen once. The germline V gene has CDR1 SGDLS and CDR2 YYNGEE. The CDR3 is 16 amino acids. Losses at the gene ends were 0 bases for V and 5 bases for J; bases not matched to a gene: 8. The source is a man aged 18 to 35 in good health. Some clones in this sample may be carry-over from other donors' samples. J is TRBJ2-1 and V is TRBV9; 7 bases agree with TRBD2. The sequenced sample consisted of naive CD4+ T cells from PBMCs. Subset here: CD45RA+ positively selected. CDR3 amino acids: CASSVGSGIMDNEQFF. The DNA of the CDR3 is TGTGCCAGCAGCGTAGGGAGCGGGATTATGGACAATGAGCAGTTCTTC.